This T cell receptor beta chain was identified in a study of blood T cell repertoires in COVID-19. For the study at large: Donors in the United States, Italy and Spain gave samples during acute or convalescent COVID-19.

All recovered Cohort 3 donors got two negative PCRs, got clearance, or saw symptom resolution. CDR3 length: 14 amino acids. Looked up from germline, CDR1 is KGHSH and CDR2 is LQKENI. V gave up 3 bases and J gave up 0 bases, with 8 bases separating them. Assay used: immunoSEQ multiplex PCR; TCRdb lists only in-frame clones, some missing. The sample lists 150,000 or so clones; 75% to 80% were seen once. This chain connects TRBV18 to TRBJ1-2; a possible D gene is TRBD1 (6 bases). This clonotype originated in a woman aged 50 to 60 who had recovered from COVID-19. What was sequenced was PBMCs or T cells enriched from blood (not recorded which). CDR3 in amino acids: CASSPDRANYGYTF. CDR3 bases: TGTGCCAGCTCACCGGACAGAGCTAACTATGGCTACACCTTC. The whole variable domain, remainder taken from reference TRBV18 and TRBJ1-2, is NAGVMQNPRHLVRRRGQEARLRCSPMKGHSHVYWYRQLPEEGLKFMVYLQKENIIDESGMPKERFSAEFPKEGPSILRIQQVVRGDSAAYFCASSPDRANYGYTFGSGTRLTVV.